A selection of T cell receptor beta chains follows, all from one sample in a study of T cell changes during pregnancy in multiple sclerosis. Profiling relied on immunoSEQ multiplex PCR, and the TCRdb table lists in-frame clones only, not all of them. The profile shows approximately 130,000 clones, around 97% of them singletons. This specimen consisted of peripheral blood, obtained after pregnancy. The source of these receptors is a female donor with multiple sclerosis, enrolled in a pregnancy study. The CDR3 runs from the conserved cysteine through the conserved F or W. A D gene is named only where the DNA matches it firmly. Part of the rows lack a size; the others show once, few, many or a class for expanded clones.

>TRBJ2-1|TRBV5-1|-|-
TGCGCCAGCAGCTTGCGGGACTCCTACAATGAGCAGTTCTTC
CASSLRDSYNEQFF
>TRBJ2-2|TRBV29-1|-|-
TGCAGCGTTGGAGGAGGGACCGGGGAGCTGTTTTTT
CSVGGGTGELFF
>TRBJ2-7|TRBV13|-|-
TGTGCCAGCAGCTTAGAGAGGAGAACGAACGAGCAGTACTTC
CASSLERRTNEQYF
>TRBJ1-5|TRBV7-2|-|-
TGTGCCAGCAGCTTAGTCGGGACCGGGGGTAATCAGCCCCAGCATTTT
CASSLVGTGGNQPQHF
>TRBJ2-1|TRBV6-1|-|TRBD2
TGTGCCAGCAGAAATAGCGGGAGGGCCCATAATGAGCAGTTCTTC
CASRNSGRAHNEQFF
>TRBJ1-2|TRBV29-1|-|-
TGCAGCGTTGGCCCAGCTAACTATGGCTACACCTTC
CSVGPANYGYTF
>TRBJ1-1|TRBV11-2|-|TRBD1
TGTGCCAGCAGCTCCGACAGGGGGACTGAAGCTTTCTTT
CASSSDRGTEAFF
>TRBJ1-1|TRBV6-6|-|-
TGTGCCACCGAAGGTTTAGGGGGGGGTAACACTGAAGCTTTCTTT
CATEGLGGGNTEAFF
>TRBJ2-7|TRBV5-6|-|-
TGTGCCAGCAGCGCAACCGGGACTCCAGATTTTGACTACGAGCAGTACTTC
CASSATGTPDFDYEQYF
>TRBJ2-7|TRBV28|-|-
TGTGCCAGCAGCCTGTACGAGCAGTACTTC
CASSLYEQYF
>TRBJ2-5|TRBV2|-|TRBD2
TGTGCCAGCACGGGACTAGCGGGAACCCAAGAGACCCAGTACTTC
CASTGLAGTQETQYF
>TRBJ2-1|TRBV28|once|-
TGTGCCAGCAGTCCTCCTAAGGGCAGGGACAATGAGCAGTTCTTC
CASSPPKGRDNEQFF
>TRBJ1-4|TRBV9|-|TRBD1
TGTGCCAGCAGTTGGACAGGGGGGGTGGGCGAAAAACTGTTTTTT
CASSWTGGVGEKLFF
>TRBJ1-1|TRBV28|-|-
TGTGCCAGCAGTTTAATTTCCGTGAACACTGAAGCTTTCTTT
CASSLISVNTEAFF
>TRBJ1-2|TRBV19|few|TRBD1
TGTGCCAGTAGTATCCGGACAGGGGGAAATGGCTACACCTTC
CASSIRTGGNGYTF
>TRBJ1-2|TRBV5-1|-|-
TGCGCCAGCAGCTTGTCGTTGACCATGGGGGGGTCTGACTATGGCTACACCTTC
CASSLSLTMGGSDYGYTF
>TRBJ2-7|TRBV28|-|-
TGTGCCAGCCTTTATCGGACTAACTACGAGCAGTACTTC
CASLYRTNYEQYF
>TRBJ1-2|TRBV7-9|-|TRBD1
TGTGCCAGCAGCTTAATTCTAGCCCCCGGGACAGGGGGCGGCTACACCTTC
CASSLILAPGTGGGYTF
>TRBJ2-1|TRBV5-4|-|TRBD2
TGTGCCAGCTGGAGTCTAGCGGGAGCGGGTGAGCAGTTCTTC
CASWSLAGAGEQFF
>TRBJ1-2|TRBV7-2|few|TRBD1
TGTGCCAGCAGCCTAGAAGTGGGACAGCACTATGGCTACACCTTC
CASSLEVGQHYGYTF
>TRBJ1-5|TRBV6-1|-|-
TGTGCCAGCACCACCGACAGGTTTAGCAATCAGCCCCAGCATTTT
CASTTDRFSNQPQHF
>TRBJ1-3|TRBV2|-|-
TGTGCCAGTAGAGTAGGAGGGCTGTTTACCTACTCTGGAAACACCATATATTTT
CASRVGGLFTYSGNTIYF
>TRBJ2-3|TRBV27|-|-
TGTGCCAGCAGTTTGGTTCGGACAGATACGCAGTATTTT
CASSLVRTDTQYF
>TRBJ2-7|TRBV28|-|-
TGTGCCAGCAGTTCCTCCGGGACCTACGAGCAGTACTTC
CASSSSGTYEQYF
>TRBJ2-7|TRBV29-1|-|TRBD1
TGCAGCGTTGGGGGGACGGACAGGGCTCTTTACGAGCAGTACTTC
CSVGGTDRALYEQYF
>TRBJ1-1|TRBV14|-|TRBD1
TGTGCCAGCAGTCATAACACAGGGGGAGCTAACACTGAAGCTTTCTTT
CASSHNTGGANTEAFF
>TRBJ2-3|TRBV19|-|-
TGTGCCAGTAGCACCGCGGGTGTGGGTACGCAGTATTTT
CASSTAGVGTQYF
>TRBJ1-3|TRBV9|-|-
TGTGCCAGCAGCGTAGCCGGTGGTGGAAACACCATATATTTT
CASSVAGGGNTIYF
>TRBJ2-7|TRBV7-9|-|TRBD1
TGTGCCAGCAGCTTAGGTACAGGGGACGAGCAGTACTTC
CASSLGTGDEQYF
>TRBJ2-3|TRBV25-1|-|TRBD2
TGTGCCAGCAGTGAATATAGCCCGGGACTAGCTACAGATACGCAGTATTTT
CASSEYSPGLATDTQYF
>TRBJ2-7|TRBV28|-|TRBD2
TGTGCCACTTTAAGTCCTAGCGGAATGTCCTACGAGCAGTACTTC
CATLSPSGMSYEQYF
>TRBJ1-2|TRBV30|-|TRBD1
TGTGCCTGGAGTGATCAGGGGGCGAATGGCTACACCTTC
CAWSDQGANGYTF
>TRBJ1-1|TRBV13|-|-
TGTGCCAGCAGCCTCCGGACAGCTGAAGCTTTCTTT
CASSLRTAEAFF
>TRBJ1-1|TRBV19|-|TRBD1
TGTGCCAGTAGTGACGGGAGGGCAGGGGGAACTGAAGCTTTCTTT
CASSDGRAGGTEAFF
>TRBJ1-2|TRBV28|-|-
TGTGCCAGCAGTTTATTAGCCTCCTATGGCTACACCTTC
CASSLLASYGYTF
>TRBJ1-2|TRBV29-1|-|-
TGCAGCGTCAGCGGGTACTATGGCTACACCTTC
CSVSGYYGYTF
>TRBJ2-7|TRBV7-5|-|-
TGTGCCAGAAGCTTCCGGGACAGGGTACCCTACGAGCAGTACTTC
CARSFRDRVPYEQYF
>TRBJ2-1|TRBV7-2|once|-
TGTGCCAGCAGCTTAGATTTACTCCGAAGCTCCTACAATGAGCAGTTCTTC
CASSLDLLRSSYNEQFF
>TRBJ2-2|TRBV6-1|once|-
TGTGCCAGCAGTGAATGGGGCAACACCGGGGAGCTGTTTTTT
CASSEWGNTGELFF
>TRBJ1-2|TRBV5-8|-|TRBD1
TGTGCCAGCAGCGCCTGGGACAGGCCTCTGGGCTACACCTTC
CASSAWDRPLGYTF
>TRBJ2-1|TRBV19|-|-
TGTGCCAGTAGTATGAGCGGCAATGAGCAGTTCTTC
CASSMSGNEQFF
>TRBJ1-3|TRBV10-3|once|-
TGTGCCTCCCGGGTCCCACAAGAAAGGGGAAACACCATATATTTT
CASRVPQERGNTIYF
>TRBJ2-1|TRBV4-2|once|TRBD2
TGTGCCAGCAGGCCCGTTGCGGGAGTGGCCTACAATGAGCAGTTCTTC
CASRPVAGVAYNEQFF
>TRBJ1-2|TRBV27|-|TRBD1
TGTGCCAGCAGGGAACAGGGGGCGCGTAGCTATGGCTACACCTTC
CASREQGARSYGYTF
>TRBJ2-7|TRBV19|-|TRBD2
TGTGCCAGTAGTTCGGCGGGAGGGAACTACGAGCAGTACTTC
CASSSAGGNYEQYF
>TRBJ1-1|TRBV6-5|-|TRBD1
TGTGCCAGCAGGACAGGGCTGATTACTGAAGCTTTCTTT
CASRTGLITEAFF
>TRBJ2-5|TRBV4-2|-|TRBD2
TGTGCCAGCAGCCAGAAAGGGACTAGCGGACAAGAGACCCAGTACTTC
CASSQKGTSGQETQYF
>TRBJ2-5|TRBV11-3|-|TRBD2
TGTGCCAGCAGCCCCTCTAGCGGCCCCCAAGAGACCCAGTACTTC
CASSPSSGPQETQYF
>TRBJ2-4|TRBV7-2|-|-
TGTGCCAGCAGCTTAGGGCCGGGTCTTGACAAAAACATTCAGTACTTC
CASSLGPGLDKNIQYF
>TRBJ2-3|TRBV28|-|TRBD2
TGTGCCAGCACCCCGACTAGCGCGGGGGATACGCAGTATTTT
CASTPTSAGDTQYF
>TRBJ2-2|TRBV5-1|-|TRBD1
TGCGCCAGCAGACGGACAGGGCGCGACACCGGGGAGCTGTTTTTT
CASRRTGRDTGELFF
>TRBJ2-1|TRBV11-2|-|-
TGTGCCAGCAGCCTCCCTGGGGACTTCGGTCAGTTCTTC
CASSLPGDFGQFF
>TRBJ2-3|TRBV10-3|-|-
TGTGCCATCAGTGAGGACTGGAGCACAGATACGCAGTATTTT
CAISEDWSTDTQYF
>TRBJ2-3|TRBV5-5|-|-
TGTGCCAGCAGCTGGTTAGCAGATACGCAGTATTTT
CASSWLADTQYF